Following are 3 T cell receptor beta chains from one sample sequenced in a study of blood T cell repertoires in COVID-19. Generated by immunoSEQ multiplex PCR, the TCRdb table keeps only in-frame clones and is missing some. The sample yields 63,000 or so clones, 84% seen once. The sequencing input was peripheral blood. All receptors come from a human donor in a cohort sampled during active COVID-19.

The chain uses TRBV9 and TRBJ1-1, with D tentatively TRBD1 (5 bases). There are 15 residues in the CDR3. Germline V CDR1 and CDR2: SGDLS, YYNGEE. The V end lost 2 bases, the J end lost 0 bases, and 11 bases lay between the germline ends. CDR3 in DNA: TGTGCCAGCAGCGTGCAGGGTTACATGAACACTGAAGCTTTCTTT. This encodes CASSVQGYMNTEAFF.

The chain combines TRBV9 with TRBJ1-3; a weak D match, TRBD1 (5 bases). V was shortened by 0 bases and J by 1 base, with 17 bases between the two germline ends. The V gene's germline CDR1 is SGDLS and CDR2 YYNGEE. The CDR3 is 18 residues long. CDR3 nucleotides: TGTGCCAGCAGCGTAGAGATAGCGGGGCATCTGTCTGGAAACACCATATATTTT. It yields the protein CASSVEIAGHLSGNTIYF.

The V gene is TRBV4-3, the J gene TRBJ2-7; D gene uncertain. Germline V gene lookup returns CDR1 LGHNA and CDR2 YSLEER. Trimming removed 1 base from V and 1 base from J, with 11 bases in between. The CDR3 spans 15 residues. DNA of the CDR3: TGCGCCAGCAGCCAAGGAAGCTCAAATTCCTACGAGCAGTACTTC. Translating it yields CASSQGSSNSYEQYF.